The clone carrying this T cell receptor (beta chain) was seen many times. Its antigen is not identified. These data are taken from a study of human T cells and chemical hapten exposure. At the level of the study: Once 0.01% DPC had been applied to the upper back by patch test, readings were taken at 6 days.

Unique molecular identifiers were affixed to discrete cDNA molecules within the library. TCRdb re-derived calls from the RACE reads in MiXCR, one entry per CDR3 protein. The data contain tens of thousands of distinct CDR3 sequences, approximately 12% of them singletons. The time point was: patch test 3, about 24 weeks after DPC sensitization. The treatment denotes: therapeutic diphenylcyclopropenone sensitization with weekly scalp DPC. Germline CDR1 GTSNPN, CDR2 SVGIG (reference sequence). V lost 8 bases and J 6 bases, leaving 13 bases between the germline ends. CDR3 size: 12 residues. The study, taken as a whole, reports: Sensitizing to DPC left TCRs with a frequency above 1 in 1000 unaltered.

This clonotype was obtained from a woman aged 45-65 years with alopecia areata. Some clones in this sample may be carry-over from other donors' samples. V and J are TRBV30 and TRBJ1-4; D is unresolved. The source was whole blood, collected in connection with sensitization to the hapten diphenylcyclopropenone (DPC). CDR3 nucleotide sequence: TGTGCCCGACGGGAGTCCGATGAAAAACTGTTTTTT. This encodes CARRESDEKLFF.